This TCR beta chain appears in the sequencing data of a study of blood T cell repertoires in COVID-19 (dated by TCRdb to about 2020). Background for the entire study: Collaborator samples came from the United States, Italy and Spain and covered acute and convalescent phases of COVID-19. The dataset comprised deeply sampled blood TCRbeta repertoires from subjects exposed to, actively infected with, or recovered from COVID-19. Where available, HLA class I and class II types were taken from metadata supplied by the sample provider and were not determined by assay-based typing. The samples were drawn from two sources: the first 160 participants of the ongoing ImmuneRACE study, and some 1,300 subjects contributed by 6 global collaborators. A de-identified subject ID, COVID-19 status, age in years and sex were almost always included in the sample metadata. The prospective study material was composed of cDNA or gDNA derived from T cells, B-cell-depleted T cells, or PBMCs. A freely available public database, intended as a resource for researchers studying the immune response to SARS-CoV-2, is where the repertoires were released.

Results the study describes overall, beyond this receptor: The quantity of clinical and demographic metadata differed by source and by participant and was supplied without curation.

The immunoSEQ Assay, a bias-controlled multiplex PCR, was used to amplify TCRbeta CDR3 regions from genomic DNA. The source study handled its data this way. Within the assay, amplification of reference gene primers was used to estimate how many nucleated cells each sample contained. To quantify the absolute abundance of each unique TCRbeta CDR3 rearrangement, sequence reads were collapsed and filtered. For each sample, productive Simpson clonality was calculated by taking the square root of Simpson's diversity index across productive rearrangements. TCRdb took this table from immuneACCESS and kept in-frame rearrangements with V and J called. Such tables lack part of the clones; where checked against another copy, unresolved V genes explain under half of the gap, and the rest is unexplained. That table supplies the V and J calls and clone size; D and trimming were determined from the DNA. In all, the sample holds 150,000 to 200,000 clones, and more than 75% of those were seen once. The ten most abundant clones make up roughly 1.2% of the sample.

Enrolling through a virtual design, the prospective study's participants ranged in age from roughly 18 to 95 years and lived across 24 United States geographic areas. Cohort assignment in the prospective study relied on participant-reported clinical history from a screening survey and a study questionnaire. In the prospective study, whole blood, serum and a nasopharyngeal or oropharyngeal swab were collected from each participant by mobile phlebotomists. Over a roughly 2-month period, participants in the prospective study had the option of providing additional blood draws and questionnaires. Before DNA extraction, blood samples from the prospective study were shipped at room temperature or frozen. Trimming removed 4 bases from V and 0 bases from J, leaving 7 bases between the germline ends. CDR1 SGHNT and CDR2 YYREEE were looked up in the germline V gene (reference sequence). The CDR3 starts with the cysteine, ends with the phenylalanine, and has 14 residues. Only the CDR3 DNA stays, 42 bases, in frame from base 1.

Comments on this clone: Its antigen is currently not known. No base quality values were provided; no much bigger clone lies one nucleotide off.

The chain couples TRBV5-4 to TRBJ2-2, with the D gene not confidently named. The source of this sequence is a human donor with acute COVID-19. The donor label of this sample is uncertain. Sample: PBMCs or T cells enriched from blood (not recorded which). The bases read TGTGCCAGCAGCGACATCGCGAACACCGGGGAGCTGTTTTTT. This codes for CASSDIANTGELFF.